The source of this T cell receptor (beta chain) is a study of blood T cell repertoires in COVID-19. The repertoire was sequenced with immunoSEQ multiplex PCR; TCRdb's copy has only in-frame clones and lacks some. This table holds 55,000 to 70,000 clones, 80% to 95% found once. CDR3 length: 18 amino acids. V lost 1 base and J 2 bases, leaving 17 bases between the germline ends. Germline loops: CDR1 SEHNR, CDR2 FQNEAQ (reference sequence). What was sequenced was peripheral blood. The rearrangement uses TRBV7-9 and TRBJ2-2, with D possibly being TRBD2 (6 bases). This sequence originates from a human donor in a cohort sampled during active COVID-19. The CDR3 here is CASSLVYIVAANTGELFF. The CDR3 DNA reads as TGTGCCAGCAGCTTAGTATATATCGTAGCGGCCAACACCGGGGAGCTGTTTTTT. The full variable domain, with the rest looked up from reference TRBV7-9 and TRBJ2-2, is DTGVSQNPRHKITKRGQNVTFRCDPISEHNRLYWYRQTLGQGPEFLTYFQNEAQLEKSRLLSDRFSAERPKGSFSTLEIQRTEQGDSAMYLCASSLVYIVAANTGELFFGEGSRLTVL.